The sequence of this T cell receptor beta chain was determined in a study of blood T cell repertoires in COVID-19 (dated by TCRdb to about 2020). Background for the entire study: The collaborator samples originated in the United States, Italy and Spain and spanned the acute and convalescent phases of COVID-19. The material from the prospective study consisted of cDNA or gDNA derived from T cells, B-cell-depleted T cells, or PBMCs. The sample metadata nearly always contained a de-identified subject ID, COVID-19 status, age in years and sex. Where available, HLA class I and class II types were obtained from metadata supplied by the sample provider rather than from assay-based typing. Deeply sampled blood TCRbeta repertoires from subjects exposed to, actively infected with, or recovered from COVID-19 were included in the dataset. The repertoires were made available in a free public database intended to serve as a resource for research on the immune response to SARS-CoV-2. Samples were obtained from the ongoing ImmuneRACE study (first 160 participants) and from about 1,300 subjects provided by 6 global collaborators. General findings and caveats noted by the study authors: The quantity of clinical and demographic metadata differed by source and by participant and was supplied without curation.

CDR1 and CDR2 are read off the germline V gene as MNHEY and SVGAGI. The V and J ends are trimmed by 6 bases and 0 bases, leaving 6 bases between them. From the cysteine through the phenylalanine, the CDR3 covers 13 amino acids. Only the CDR3 DNA stays, 39 bases, in frame from base 1. A note on this clone: Its antigen is still unknown. Nothing much larger sits one base from this clone, and base qualities are not available.

TCRbeta CDR3 regions were amplified from genomic DNA using the immunoSEQ Assay, a bias-controlled multiplex PCR. The study's own analysis went as follows. The number of nucleated cells in each sample was estimated from the amplification of reference gene primers within the assay. Sequence reads were collapsed and filtered to measure the absolute abundance of every unique TCRbeta CDR3 rearrangement. For each sample, productive Simpson clonality was calculated by taking the square root of Simpson's diversity index across productive rearrangements. Here the immuneACCESS table is served through TCRdb, limited to in-frame sequences with V and J called. Missing clones are a known gap in these copies; in checked studies unresolved V genes cover under half, and the rest lacks a known reason. V and J calls and clone size come straight from that table; D and trimming were deduced from the DNA. The sample data list roughly 97,000 clones, and roughly 80% of these were observed just once. About 3.3% of the sample is in the top ten clones.

The collaborating institutions used their own protocols to collect whole blood in K2EDTA tubes. For TCRbeta analysis, collaborators shipped samples as frozen whole blood, isolated PBMCs, or DNA extracted from either of those sample types. The sample comprised peripheral blood. The chain couples TRBV6-5 to TRBJ1-3; the D gene identity is not certain. The receptor was derived from a woman of 80 years or more with active or convalescent COVID-19. The DNA sequence is TGTGCCAGCAGACACCACTCTGGAAACACCATATATTTT. This yields the protein CASRHHSGNTIYF.